This T cell receptor (beta chain) was recorded in a study of OX40 agonist ivuxolimab in advanced cancers. About the study: Two patients with cutaneous melanoma and one with hepatocellular carcinoma, three in total, showed partial responses.

The CDR3 sequence is 12 residues long. The germline V gene has CDR1 ENHRY and CDR2 SYGVKD. Trimming removed 3 bases from V and 8 bases from J, with 7 bases in between. TCRdb's table, derived via immunoSEQ multiplex PCR, lists solely in-frame clones and lacks some. The sample consists of around 82,000 clones, around 90% of them appearing once. This clone appeared a single time. Antigen specificity is unknown. Study results and caveats: Antigens targeted by the expanded peripheral T cells were not determined. Some nonresponders likewise displayed low normalized T-cell clonal expansion. By week 6 at 0.1 to 3.0 mg/kg, blood CD4+ and CD8+ T cells had expanded clonally.

The material was CD4+ or CD8+ T cells sorted from blood, obtained in a trial of the OX40 agonist ivuxolimab. This sequence was found in an adult with an advanced solid tumor such as melanoma, head and neck, liver or kidney cancer. The V and J genes are TRBV10-3 and TRBJ1-4; D ambiguous. CDR3 bases: TGTGCCATCAGTGATAATGAAGAAAAACTGTTTTTT. It is translated as CAISDNEEKLFF.